These 21 T cell receptor beta chains were sequenced from one sample in a study of blood T cell repertoires in COVID-19. Sequencing was performed with immunoSEQ multiplex PCR; in TCRdb, only in-frame clones are kept and a portion is missing. The data contain approximately 120,000 clones, around four fifths of them singletons. The sequencing input was peripheral blood. The receptor source for this set is a man at least 80 years old with active or convalescent COVID-19.

CDR3 sequence reads: CASSLTSYGYTF. As DNA, the CDR3 is TGTGCCAGCAGTTTGACTAGCTATGGCTACACCTTC. This chain joins TRBV12-3 or TRBV12-4 and TRBJ1-2; no definite D call. This CDR3 comprises 12 residues. Trimming removed 3 bases from V and 4 bases from J, with 6 bases in between.

The chain has TRBV30 and TRBJ1-1; D not certain. The ends were cut back, 2 bases at V and 4 bases at J, with 5 bases in the middle. This CDR3 comprises 11 residues. Germline V gene lookup returns CDR1 GTSNPN and CDR2 SVGIG (reference sequence). The CDR3 region has the DNA TGTGCCTGGAGTCGGTTCACTGAAGCTTTCTTT. It encodes CAWSRFTEAFF.

The V gene is TRBV30, the J gene TRBJ1-1, with 7 bases fitting TRBD1. The V segment lost 4 bases and the J segment 2 bases; nucleotides outside the gene matches: 4. The CDR3 is 13 residues long. Germline V gene sequence: CDR1 GTSNPN, CDR2 SVGIG (reference sequence). The CDR3 DNA follows: TGTGCCTGGACAGGACAGGTCAACACTGAAGCTTTCTTT. This gives the protein CAWTGQVNTEAFF.

This clone turned up a few times. The rearrangement links TRBV5-5 to TRBJ1-6; weak D call: TRBD1 (5 bases). The germline V gene has CDR1 SGHKS and CDR2 YYEKEE (reference sequence). V lost 4 bases and J lost 8, with 16 bases in between. This CDR3 has 15 residues. CDR3: CASSPQPGLDSPLHF. CDR3 nucleotides: TGTGCCAGCAGCCCACAACCAGGGCTGGATTCACCCCTCCACTTT.

The chain uses TRBV6-2 or TRBV6-3 and TRBJ2-5; 8 positions match TRBD1. The CDR3 length is 18 residues. V shed 2 bases, J shed 4 bases, and the junction held 15 bases outside the gene matches. Germline CDR1 reads MNHEY; CDR2 reads SVGEGT. The CDR3 region has the DNA TGTGCCAGCAGTTACGGTCAGGGGGCCGTCACCCCGCGAGAGACCCAGTACTTC. Translating gives CASSYGQGAVTPRETQYF.

The chain links TRBV7-9 to TRBJ1-2; weak D call: TRBD1 (6 bases). Germline V gives CDR1 SEHNR, CDR2 FQNEAQ (reference sequence). Trimming pared 5 bases from V and 4 bases from J, leaving 20 bases between. This CDR3 has 16 residues. CDR3 DNA sequence: TGTGCCAGCAGCCCGTCGTCCGGGGGGCAGAGCTATGGCTACACCTTC. It encodes CASSPSSGGQSYGYTF.

The chain is built from TRBV4-2 and TRBJ2-7, with TRBD2 matching 9 bases. Germline V lookup: CDR1 LGHNA, CDR2 YNFKEQ. V was clipped by 0 bases and J by 6 bases; unmatched bases: 3. This CDR3 has 14 amino acids. The CDR3 sequence is CASSQDLAGSEQYF. The DNA of the CDR3 is TGTGCCAGCAGCCAAGACCTAGCGGGGAGCGAGCAGTACTTC.

This chain connects TRBV2 to TRBJ1-5; TRBD1 matches at 10 bases. The length of the CDR3 is 16 residues. J lost 5 bases, V lost 5 bases, and 9 bases had no gene match. Germline V gene lookup returns CDR1 SNHLY and CDR2 FYNNEI. Here the CDR3 reads CASSPGQGRLYQPQHF. CDR3 DNA sequence: TGTGCCAGCAGTCCGGGACAGGGGCGGTTGTATCAGCCCCAGCATTTT. Filled out from reference TRBV2 and TRBJ1-5, the complete variable domain reads EPEVTQTPSHQVTQMGQEVILRCVPISNHLYFYWYRQILGQKVEFLVSFYNNEISEKSEIFDDQFSVERPDGSNFTLKIRSTKLEDSAMYFCASSPGQGRLYQPQHFGDGTRLSIL.

This chain connects TRBV5-1 to TRBJ1-2, with D perhaps matching TRBD1 (5 bases). V gave up 4 bases and J gave up 3 bases, with 10 bases separating them. The CDR3 loop spans 13 amino acids. The germline V gene encodes CDR1 SGHRS and CDR2 YFSETQ. CDR3 in DNA: TGCGCCAGCAGCGGGGCCCCTGACTATGGCTACACCTTC. Translation gives CASSGAPDYGYTF.

This chain links TRBV19 with TRBJ2-2; D is possibly TRBD1 (6 bases). The CDR3 totals 14 residues. Between the trimmed V and J ends, which lost 5 bases and 5 bases, there was a span of 12 bases. Germline CDR1 and CDR2: LNHDA and SQIVND (reference sequence). The CDR3 reads CASSQGSGTGELFF. CDR3 coding DNA: TGTGCCAGTAGTCAGGGGTCGGGGACCGGGGAGCTGTTTTTT.

This CDR3 reads CASSQEGTGRGYTF. CDR3 DNA sequence: TGCGCCAGCAGCCAAGAAGGGACAGGGCGAGGCTACACCTTC. The chain couples TRBV4-1 to TRBJ1-2; 9 bases align to TRBD1. This CDR3 is 14 amino acids long. Trimming at V came to 0 bases and at J to 8 bases, leaving 4 bases not matched to a gene. Looked up from germline, CDR1 is MGHRA and CDR2 is YSYEKL.

The chain carries TRBV7-2 and TRBJ2-3; D possibly corresponds to TRBD1 (7 bases). CDR1 is SGHTA and CDR2 is FQGNSA in the germline V gene. V was shortened by 5 bases and J by 4 bases, with 10 bases between the two germline ends. The CDR3 has 13 residues. The CDR3: CASSSRGADTQYF. The CDR3 nucleotides are TGTGCCAGCAGCAGCAGGGGGGCAGATACGCAGTATTTT.

This clone occurred a few times. This chain connects TRBV5-1 to TRBJ2-5; 8 nucleotides agree with TRBD2. This CDR3 is built from 15 residues. V was clipped by 0 bases and J by 2 bases; unmatched bases: 3. Germline CDR1 and CDR2: SGHRS and YFSETQ. The CDR3, as DNA: TGCGCCAGCAGCTTGGTTGCGGGGGGACAAGAGACCCAGTACTTC. This encodes CASSLVAGGQETQYF.

The chain employs TRBV4-3 and TRBJ2-7; D uncertain. The CDR3 sequence is 14 residues long. The germline gives CDR1 LGHNA, CDR2 YSLEER. Trimming removed 1 base from V and 1 base from J, with 8 bases in between. This CDR3 is CASSQAPGSYEQYF. The CDR3 DNA reads TGCGCCAGCAGCCAAGCCCCAGGTTCCTACGAGCAGTACTTC.

The chain carries TRBV5-1 and TRBJ2-1; perhaps TRBD2 as D (6 bases). The CDR3 is 14 amino acids. Germline V gene sequence: CDR1 SGHRS, CDR2 YFSETQ. The V end lost 0 bases, the J end lost 9 bases, and 13 bases lay between the germline ends. The CDR3 loop reads CASSLEAGKGEQFF. In DNA, the CDR3 is TGCGCCAGCAGCTTGGAGGCGGGAAAGGGTGAGCAGTTCTTC.

This clone showed up just once. In DNA, the CDR3 is TGTGCCATCAGTGAGTCGACAGGGGGTGATTCACCCCTCCACTTT. Amino acids: CAISESTGGDSPLHF. The gene calls are TRBV10-3 and TRBJ1-6; 9 bases are a match to TRBD1. CDR1 and CDR2 (germline): ENHRY, SYGVKD. The CDR3 covers 15 residues. V was pared by 0 bases and J by 8 bases, with 2 bases of the junction left unmatched.

This chain joins TRBV7-2 and TRBJ1-1; perhaps TRBD1 as D (5 bases). Per germline, CDR1 SGHTA and CDR2 FQGNSA. This CDR3 comprises 14 residues. Trimming pared 5 bases from V and 2 bases from J, leaving 12 bases between. CDR3: CASSRLGGNTEAFF. In DNA, the CDR3 is TGTGCCAGCAGCCGCTTGGGGGGAAACACTGAAGCTTTCTTT.

The chain uses TRBV4-1 and TRBJ1-1; 12 bases fit TRBD1. CDR3 size: 17 residues. Trimming at V came to 4 bases and at J to 3 bases, leaving 9 bases not matched to a gene. Germline lookup yields CDR1 MGHRA and CDR2 YSYEKL. DNA of the CDR3: TGCGCCAGCAGCCCCTTCGGGACAGGGGGCTTTGACACTGAAGCTTTCTTT. This sequence encodes CASSPFGTGGFDTEAFF.

This clone was picked up a small number of times. The chain recombines TRBV7-9 with TRBJ1-1; 11 bases fit TRBD1. The V segment lost 1 base and the J segment 6 bases; nucleotides outside the gene matches: 7. This CDR3 is 16 amino acids long. Germline V gene lookup returns CDR1 SEHNR and CDR2 FQNEAQ (reference sequence). CDR3 DNA sequence: TGTGCCAGCAGCTTAGGGACAGGGGGCGCGGACCCTGAAGCTTTCTTT. This sequence encodes CASSLGTGGADPEAFF.

V and J are TRBV2 and TRBJ1-2; D unclear. The CDR3 spans 14 residues. Germline-derived CDR1 and CDR2 are SNHLY and FYNNEI. V was trimmed by 2 bases and J by 3 bases, leaving 10 bases between them. CDR3 DNA sequence: TGTGCCAGCAGTGAAACCCCGGGATACTATGGCTACACCTTC. Protein sequence: CASSETPGYYGYTF.

The CDR3: CASSLGTSGIDEQYF. The CDR3 DNA reads TGTGCCAGCAGCTTAGGGACTAGCGGTATTGACGAGCAGTACTTC. This chain uses TRBV7-2 with TRBJ2-7, with 10 bases lining up with TRBD2. Germline CDR1 SGHTA, CDR2 FQGNSA. This CDR3 comprises 15 residues. The trim removed 1 base at V and 5 bases at J, leaving 5 bases unmatched.